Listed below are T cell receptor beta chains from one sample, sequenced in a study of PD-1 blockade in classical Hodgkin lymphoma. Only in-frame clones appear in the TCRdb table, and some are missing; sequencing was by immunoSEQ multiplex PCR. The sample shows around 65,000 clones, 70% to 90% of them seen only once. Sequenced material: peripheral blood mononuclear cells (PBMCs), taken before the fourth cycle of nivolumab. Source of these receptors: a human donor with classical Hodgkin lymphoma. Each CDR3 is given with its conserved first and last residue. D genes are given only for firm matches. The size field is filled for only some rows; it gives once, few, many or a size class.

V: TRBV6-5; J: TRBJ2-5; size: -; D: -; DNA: TGTGCCAGCAGTTACTCCCTCGGAGAGACCCAGTACTTC; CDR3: CASSYSLGETQYF
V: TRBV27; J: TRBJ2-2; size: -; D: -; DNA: TGTGCCAGCAGTTCCTCAGGGGCGGTCACCGGGGAGCTGTTTTTT; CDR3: CASSSSGAVTGELFF
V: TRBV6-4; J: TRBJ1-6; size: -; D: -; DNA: TGTGCCAGCAGTCTCGAGAGCTCCTATAATTCACCCCTCCACTTT; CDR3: CASSLESSYNSPLHF
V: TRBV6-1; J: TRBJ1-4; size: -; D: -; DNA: TGTGCCAGTTCCACCCCCCACGGGTATGAAAAACTGTTTTTT; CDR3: CASSTPHGYEKLFF
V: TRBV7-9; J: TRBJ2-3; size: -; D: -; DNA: TGTGCCAGCAGCTTAGACAGCACTCTCACAGATACGCAGTATTTT; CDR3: CASSLDSTLTDTQYF
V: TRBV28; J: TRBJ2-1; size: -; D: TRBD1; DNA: TGTGCCAGCAGTCCTTGGACAGGGATTCCCTCCTACAATGAGCAGTTCTTC; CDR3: CASSPWTGIPSYNEQFF
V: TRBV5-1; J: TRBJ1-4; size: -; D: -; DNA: TGCGCCAGCAGCTTACCCCCTAATGAAAAACTGTTTTTT; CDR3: CASSLPPNEKLFF
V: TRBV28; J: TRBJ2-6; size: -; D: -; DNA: TGTGCCAGCCGGGCAGGGAGTTCTGGGGCCAACGTCCTGACTTTC; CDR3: CASRAGSSGANVLTF
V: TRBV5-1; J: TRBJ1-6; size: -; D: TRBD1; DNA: TGCGCCAGCGAAATAGGACAGGGAAAGTCACCCCTCCACTTT; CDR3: CASEIGQGKSPLHF
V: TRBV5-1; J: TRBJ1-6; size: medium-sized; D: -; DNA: TGCGCCAGCAGCTCCGGGACAATCGACTCACCCCTCCACTTT; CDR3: CASSSGTIDSPLHF
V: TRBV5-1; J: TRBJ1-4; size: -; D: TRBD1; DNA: TGCGCCAGCAGCTTGCTCGGACAGGGTACCGAAAAACTGTTTTTT; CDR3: CASSLLGQGTEKLFF
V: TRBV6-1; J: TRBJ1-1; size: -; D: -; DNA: TGTGCCAGCAGATTCATGAACACTGAAGCTTTCTTT; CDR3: CASRFMNTEAFF
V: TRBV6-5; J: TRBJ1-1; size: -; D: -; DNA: TGTGCCAGCAGTTCGCCAGGACCCAACACTGAAGCTTTCTTT; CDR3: CASSSPGPNTEAFF
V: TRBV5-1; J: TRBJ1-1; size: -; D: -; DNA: TGCGCCAGCAGCTTCACAGGGAACACTGAAGCTTTCTTT; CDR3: CASSFTGNTEAFF
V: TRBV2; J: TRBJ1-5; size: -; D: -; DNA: TGTGCCAGCAGTGAGGGAGGGGGAGGCCAGCCCCAGCATTTT; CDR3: CASSEGGGGQPQHF
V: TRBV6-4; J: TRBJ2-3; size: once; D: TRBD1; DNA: TGTGCCAGCAGTGGGACAGGGAGCACAGATACGCAGTATTTT; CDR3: CASSGTGSTDTQYF
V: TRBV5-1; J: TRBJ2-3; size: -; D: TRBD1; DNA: TGCGCCAGCAGCTCCACATCGACAGGGACCATGGATACGCAGTATTTT; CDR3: CASSSTSTGTMDTQYF
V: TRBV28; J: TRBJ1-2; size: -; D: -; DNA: TGTGCCAGCAGTTTGAGGCACCTCTATGGCTACACCTTC; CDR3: CASSLRHLYGYTF
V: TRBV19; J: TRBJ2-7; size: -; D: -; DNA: TGTGCCAGTAGTATAGAACAGGGTTCCTACGAGCAGTACTTC; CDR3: CASSIEQGSYEQYF
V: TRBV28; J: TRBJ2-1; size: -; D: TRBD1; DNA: TGTGCCAGCAGTCTCGGGACAGTCAATGAGCAGTTCTTC; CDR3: CASSLGTVNEQFF
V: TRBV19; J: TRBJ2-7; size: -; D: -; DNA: TGTGCCAGTAGGGCCGCGGAAGAGTTACGTTACGAGCAGTACTTC; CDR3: CASRAAEELRYEQYF
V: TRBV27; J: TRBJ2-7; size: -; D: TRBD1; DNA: TGTGCCAGCAAAAGACAGGGCCCCTACGAGCAGTACTTC; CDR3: CASKRQGPYEQYF
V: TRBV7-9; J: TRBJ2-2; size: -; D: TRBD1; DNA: TGTGCCAGCAGCATGACAGGGACGGGCGGGGAGCTGTTTTTT; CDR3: CASSMTGTGGELFF
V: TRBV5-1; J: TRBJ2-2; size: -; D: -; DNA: TGCGCCAGCAGCTTGGAAGGGATCGGGGAGCTGTTTTTT; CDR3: CASSLEGIGELFF
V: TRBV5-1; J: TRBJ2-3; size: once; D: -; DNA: TGCGCCAGCGCACAGGGGGGGACAGATACGCAGTATTTT; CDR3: CASAQGGTDTQYF
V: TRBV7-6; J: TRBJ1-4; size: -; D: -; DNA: TGTGCCAGCAGCTTAGGGGGGGGAATTGAAAAACTGTTTTTT; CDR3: CASSLGGGIEKLFF
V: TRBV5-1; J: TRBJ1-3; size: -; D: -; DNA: TGCGCCAGCAGCCAGAGGGGCTCTGGAAACACCATATATTTT; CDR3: CASSQRGSGNTIYF
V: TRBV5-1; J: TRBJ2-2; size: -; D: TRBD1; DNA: TGCGCCAGCAGCGGGACAGGGGAGACCGGGGAGCTGTTTTTT; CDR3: CASSGTGETGELFF
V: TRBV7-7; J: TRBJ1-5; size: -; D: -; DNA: TGTGCCAGCAGCCCGAATATATATCAGCCCCAGCATTTT; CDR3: CASSPNIYQPQHF
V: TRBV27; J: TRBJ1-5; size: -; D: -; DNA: TGTGCCAGCAGATTACAGGGTGGCAATCAGCCCCAGCATTTT; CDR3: CASRLQGGNQPQHF
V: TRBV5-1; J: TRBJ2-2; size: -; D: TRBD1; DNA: TGCGCCAGCAGCGCGGACAGGGGGCCGACCACCGGGGAGCTGTTTTTT; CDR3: CASSADRGPTTGELFF
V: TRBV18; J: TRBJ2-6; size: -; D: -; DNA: TGTGCCAGCTCACCAGAGCTAAGGCAGGGAGTAGCCTCTGGGGCCAACGTCCTGACTTTC; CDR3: CASSPELRQGVASGANVLTF
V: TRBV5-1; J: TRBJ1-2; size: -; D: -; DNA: TGCGCCAGCAGCTTGGGGTGGCCAGGGCGGATCTATGGCTACACCTTC; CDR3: CASSLGWPGRIYGYTF
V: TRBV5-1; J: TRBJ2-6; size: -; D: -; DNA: TGCGCCAGCAGCTTGATCGGGACCCCCTCTGGGGCCAACGTCCTGACTTTC; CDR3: CASSLIGTPSGANVLTF
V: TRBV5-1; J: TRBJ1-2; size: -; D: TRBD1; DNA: TGCGCCAGCAGCCAGATTCGGACAGGCCGCTATGGCTACACCTTC; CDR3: CASSQIRTGRYGYTF